A selection of T cell receptor beta chains follows, all from one sample in a study of T cells in Graves' hyperthyroidism and ophthalmopathy. TCRdb re-analysed the multiplex PCR reads in MiXCR, keeping a single row per CDR3 protein. This table has 360,000 or so distinct CDR3 sequences, roughly 18% appearing once. Sequenced material: blood. The receptors here all came from a woman between 40 and 50 years old with Graves' ophthalmopathy. CDR3s include the opening cysteine and the closing phenylalanine or tryptophan. A D gene is named only where the DNA matches it firmly. Expanded clones are given a class, and other clones once, few, many or no size at all.

>TRBD2|-|TRBJ2-5|TRBV4-1
TGCGCCAGAAGCCCAATAGCGGGAGAGACTCAGTACTTC
CARSPIAGETQYF
>TRBD2|many|TRBJ2-5|TRBV11-2
TGTGCCAGCAGCTTAGTTGTTAGCGGGAAGACCCAGTACTTC
CASSLVVSGKTQYF
>-|many|TRBJ1-1|TRBV5-1
TGCGCCAGCAGCCCCCGAAGTTGGGACACTGAAGCTTTCTTT
CASSPRSWDTEAFF
>-|few|TRBJ2-7|TRBV13
TGTGCCAGCAGCCCTCCCCCGGGGACTTCCTACGAGCAGTACTTC
CASSPPPGTSYEQYF
>TRBD1|-|TRBJ1-2|TRBV15
TGTGCCACCAGCAGAGACCGGGGACAGTTCAACTATGGCTACACCTTC
CATSRDRGQFNYGYTF
>-|many|TRBJ2-2|TRBV24-1
TGTGCCACCAGTGATTTTAGAGGGCTCGGCAGCGGTTACACCGGGGAGCTGTTTTTT
CATSDFRGLGSGYTGELFF
>-|many|TRBJ2-7|TRBV7-9
TGTGCCAGCAGCTTAACGGACCAGCCCTACGAGCAGTACTTC
CASSLTDQPYEQYF
>-|many|TRBJ2-7|TRBV27
TGTGCCAGCAGTTATAAATCGGACGGATACGAGCAGTACTTC
CASSYKSDGYEQYF
>-|many|TRBJ2-7|TRBV28
TGTGCCAGCAGGCCTGGACGGACCTCCTACGAGCAGTACTTC
CASRPGRTSYEQYF
>-|many|TRBJ2-7|TRBV5-1
TGCGCCAGCAGCCCTCGGGACTCTGACTACGAGCAGTACTTC
CASSPRDSDYEQYF
>-|many|TRBJ1-1|TRBV12-3/TRBV12-4
TGTGCCAGCATCCCACTTCGGGGGACGGAGACTGAAGCTTTCTTT
CASIPLRGTETEAFF
>TRBD1|-|TRBJ1-5|TRBV6-4
TGTGCCAGCAGTGTCCGACAGGGGCCCCAGCCCCAGCATTTT
CASSVRQGPQPQHF
>-|many|TRBJ2-7|TRBV27
TGTGCCAGCTATAGCACGAGGGACGGAGCCTACGAGCAGTACTTC
CASYSTRDGAYEQYF
>TRBD1|-|TRBJ1-1|TRBV29-1
TGCAGCGTTGAGAGGGGGCTTACTGAAGCTTTCTTT
CSVERGLTEAFF
>-|-|TRBJ1-5|TRBV30
TGTGCCTGGAGTGCCGGGGGGTCTGGTCAGCCCCAGCATTTT
CAWSAGGSGQPQHF
>-|many|TRBJ2-7|TRBV7-2
TGTGCCAGCAGCTTAGAGCGGCCGTCCTACGAGCAGTACTTC
CASSLERPSYEQYF
>-|many|TRBJ2-5|TRBV27
TGTGCCAGCGATCAACAAGCAAGGGAGACCCAGTACTTC
CASDQQARETQYF
>-|few|TRBJ1-1|TRBV19
TGTGCCAGTAGTATAGGGGCATCGGGAAACACTGAAGCTTTCTTT
CASSIGASGNTEAFF
>-|many|TRBJ2-5|TRBV30
TGTGCCTGGACCCCGCTCCAAGAGACCCAGTACTTC
CAWTPLQETQYF
>-|once|TRBJ1-5|TRBV6-1
TGTGCCAGCAGTGAAGCGCGGAGCCAACAGCCCCAGCATTTT
CASSEARSQQPQHF
>-|-|TRBJ2-7|TRBV28
TGTGCCAGCAGTTTCGGGCGGGATCTCGACGAGCAGTACTTC
CASSFGRDLDEQYF
>-|many|TRBJ1-5|TRBV6-2/TRBV6-3
TGTGCCAGCAGTTACTCACAGGGTAGCAATCAGCCCCAGCATTTT
CASSYSQGSNQPQHF
>TRBD1|-|TRBJ1-1|TRBV6-1
TGTGCCAGCAGTGAACCGGGACAGGCCATGAACACTGAAGCTTTCTTT
CASSEPGQAMNTEAFF
>-|-|TRBJ2-1|TRBV5-1
TGCGCCAGCAGCTTGGGCCGGCGCGAAAACAATGAGCAGTTCTTC
CASSLGRRENNEQFF
>-|-|TRBJ2-7|TRBV30
TGTGCCTGGAGTAGCGGGCGGTACTACGAGCAGTACTTC
CAWSSGRYYEQYF
>-|few|TRBJ2-7|TRBV28
TGTGCCAGCAGGGGTCTTGACCCGTCCTACGAGCAGTACTTC
CASRGLDPSYEQYF
>TRBD2|few|TRBJ2-7|TRBV3-1
TGTGCCAGCAGCGAATTCGGGACTAGCTTCGACGAGCAGTACTTC
CASSEFGTSFDEQYF
>-|many|TRBJ1-1|TRBV14
TGTGCCAGCAGCCAAGAGATGTTGAACACTGAAGCTTTCTTT
CASSQEMLNTEAFF
>TRBD1|many|TRBJ1-1|TRBV5-4
TGTGCCAGCAGCAGACAGGGGGGGGAAACTTTCTTT
CASSRQGGETFF
>TRBD1|many|TRBJ2-7|TRBV28
TGTGCCAGCAGTCTCACCCATACCGGACAGGGGAACAAGTACTTC
CASSLTHTGQGNKYF
>-|many|TRBJ1-1|TRBV27
TGTGCCAGCAGTAGTGTCGAGAGACTGAACACTGAAGCTTTCTTT
CASSSVERLNTEAFF
>-|-|TRBJ2-5|TRBV29-1
TGCAGCGTTGGAAGTAGCGGAAAACAAGAGACCCAGTACTTC
CSVGSSGKQETQYF
>TRBD2|many|TRBJ2-2|TRBV20-1
TGCAGTGCTCGCAGCGGGAGCAGAGTCGGGGAGCTGTTTTTT
CSARSGSRVGELFF
>-|many|TRBJ1-1|TRBV13
TGTGCCAGCAGCTTAGGGCCGCGGAACACTGAAGCTTTCTTT
CASSLGPRNTEAFF
>-|many|TRBJ2-7|TRBV4-3
TGCGCCAGCAGTCGAAAGGCGGGGATGGTAGACGAGCAGTACTTC
CASSRKAGMVDEQYF
>TRBD2|many|TRBJ2-7|TRBV2
TGTGCCAGCACCGGCGGGACTAGCTTCAACGAGCAGTACTTC
CASTGGTSFNEQYF
>-|many|TRBJ1-1|TRBV7-2
TGTGCCAGCAGCTTAAAAGCCATGAACACTGAAGCTTTCTTT
CASSLKAMNTEAFF
>-|once|TRBJ1-5|TRBV6-5
TGTGCCAGCAGTTCTGAGGGGAGCAATCAGCCCCAGCATTTT
CASSSEGSNQPQHF
>-|many|TRBJ2-2|TRBV7-8
TGTGCCAGCAGCTTAGGTGGGCGGGCGGTCGCCGGGGAGCTGTTTTTT
CASSLGGRAVAGELFF
>-|many|TRBJ1-3|TRBV9
TGTGCCAGCAGTGACGGTAACTCTGGAAACACCATATATTTT
CASSDGNSGNTIYF
>TRBD1|once|TRBJ2-7|TRBV6-2/TRBV6-3
TGTGCCAGCCGGGACAGGCTCCACGAGCAGTACTTC
CASRDRLHEQYF
>-|many|TRBJ1-2|TRBV12-3/TRBV12-4
TGTGCCAGCAGTTTAGCAGGGGGTTTTCCCTATGGCTACACCTTC
CASSLAGGFPYGYTF